A single sample is the source of the 8 T cell receptor beta chains below, sequenced in a study of T-cell reconstitution after alpha-beta-depleted transplantation in children. Construction of the TCRbeta library involved unique molecular identifiers. Each CDR3 protein gets one entry after TCRdb re-called the PCR reads with MiXCR. The table lists about 610,000 distinct CDR3 sequences, under 12% of them singletons. This sample comprised PBMCs from the stem cell graft donor, obtained from the stem cell graft. All receptors derive from a human donor who donated a stem cell graft to a child with acute myeloid leukemia.

The chain has TRBV10-3 and TRBJ2-2; D is possibly TRBD2 (6 bases). Trimming took 2 bases from V and 1 from J, leaving 11 bases between them. Germline-derived CDR1 and CDR2 are ENHRY and SYGVKD. CDR3 length equals 16 residues. The CDR3, as DNA: TGTGCCATCAGTGAGGGTGGGACTCAGAACACCGGGGAGCTGTTTTTT. This sequence encodes CAISEGGTQNTGELFF.

This clonotype was detected a few times. This chain connects TRBV20-1 to TRBJ1-1; perhaps TRBD1 as D (6 bases). Germline V gene data show CDR1 as DFQATT and CDR2 as SNEGSKA (reference sequence). V was shortened by 0 bases and J by 5 bases, with 13 bases between the two germline ends. The CDR3 covers 14 residues. CDR3 nucleotides: TGCAGTGCTAGAGATATTGGGGGGCAAACTGAAGCTTTCTTT. Its translation is CSARDIGGQTEAFF.

This clonotype was recorded a few times. The gene calls are TRBV10-3 and TRBJ2-1, with TRBD2 matching 12 bases. The V segment lost 10 bases and the J segment 0 bases; nucleotides outside the gene matches: 10. CDR1 ENHRY and CDR2 SYGVKD come from the germline V gene. The CDR3 totals 17 residues. The CDR3 nucleotides read TGTGCCAACTCTCGGACTAGCGGGGATAGCTCCTACAATGAGCAGTTCTTC. It codes for CANSRTSGDSSYNEQFF.

This clonotype was recorded many times. The chain is built from TRBV12-3 or TRBV12-4 and TRBJ2-2; D unresolved. CDR3 size: 13 residues. Trimming pared 5 bases from V and 1 base from J, leaving 5 bases between. The CDR3 nucleotides read TGTGCCAGCAGTCGCAGGAACACCGGGGAGCTGTTTTTT. Encoded protein: CASSRRNTGELFF.

This clonotype showed up just a few times. The V gene is TRBV29-1, the J gene TRBJ1-2; D may be TRBD1 (6 bases). V was clipped by 3 bases and J by 7 bases, with 18 bases between them. CDR1 SQVTM and CDR2 ANQGSEA come from the germline V gene. The CDR3 is made up of 14 amino acids. CDR3 DNA: TGCAGCGTTGATAAGGTTCAGGGGAGTGGTGGCTACACCTTC. It yields the protein CSVDKVQGSGGYTF.

The chain links TRBV27 to TRBJ2-1; D is possibly TRBD2 (6 bases). CDR1 and CDR2 from the germline V gene are MNHEY and SMNVEV (reference sequence). The CDR3 is made up of 14 amino acids. V lost 5 bases, J lost 6 bases, and 14 bases lay in between. The CDR3, as DNA: TGTGCCAGCAGTCCCCCCGGGACTGGCAATGAGCAGTTCTTC. This encodes CASSPPGTGNEQFF.

The genes are TRBV11-2 and TRBJ2-7; 13 bases match TRBD2. Losses at the gene ends were 1 base for V and 6 bases for J; bases not matched to a gene: 12. Germline loops: CDR1 SGHAT, CDR2 FQNNGV. The length of the CDR3 is 18 residues. The CDR3 sequence: CASSLVPGLAGRPGEQYF. In DNA, the CDR3 is TGTGCCAGCAGCTTAGTTCCGGGACTAGCGGGACGTCCTGGCGAGCAGTACTTC.

This clonotype was counted only a few times. The genes are TRBV7-2 and TRBJ1-5; 10 bases agree with TRBD1. J gave up 7 bases and V 4 bases, and 7 bases lay outside the gene matches. Germline V lookup: CDR1 SGHTA, CDR2 FQGNSA. The CDR3 totals 15 residues. CDR3 sequence: CASSSRQGAGQPQHF. The DNA of the CDR3 is TGTGCCAGCAGCTCAAGACAGGGGGCGGGACAGCCCCAGCATTTT.